The rows below give T cell receptor beta chains drawn from one sample of a study of breast tumors, draining lymph nodes, adjacent tissues. TCRdb analysed the multiplex PCR reads with MiXCR anew, one entry per CDR3 protein. The sample lists about 230,000 distinct CDR3 sequences; around 32% were seen once. The specimen sequenced was axillary lymph node tissue. Source of these receptors: a female donor with breast cancer. Some clones in this sample may be carry-over from other donors' samples. Each CDR3 is given with its conserved first and last residue. D genes are given only for firm matches. Clone size is shown for a subset of rows, as once, few, many or a class of expanded clone.

>.|TRBV19|TRBJ2-5|.
TGTGCCAGTGGTCCTGGACAGCGAAAATCGGCCCAGTGCTTC
CASGPGQRKSAQCF
>many|TRBV24-1|TRBJ2-2|.
TGTGCCACCAGTGGGTCAGGGTGGGGCACCGGGGAGCTGTTTTTT
CATSGSGWGTGELFF
>many|TRBV7-2|TRBJ2-1|TRBD2
TGTGCCAGTCGCGAAGCGGGAGGATCCTACAATGAGCAGTTCTTC
CASREAGGSYNEQFF
>many|TRBV20-1|TRBJ1-5|.
TGCAGTGCTAGGATGGGTGGCAATCAGCCCCAGCATTTT
CSARMGGNQPQHF
>many|TRBV15|TRBJ2-2|.
TGTGCCACCAGCAGAGTCAGGGAGGGGGAGCTGTTTTTT
CATSRVREGELFF
>many|TRBV30|TRBJ1-4|.
TGTGCCTGGAGTCTCAGGAGAGGGACTAATGAAAAACTGTTTTTT
CAWSLRRGTNEKLFF
>many|TRBV12-3/TRBV12-4|TRBJ2-5|.
TGTGCCAGCAGTGGTGCTGGGGAGACCCAGTACTTC
CASSGAGETQYF
>many|TRBV4-1|TRBJ1-3|.
TGCGCCAGCAGCCAAGACAGGGAGTTAAGGTCTGGAAACACCATATATTTT
CASSQDRELRSGNTIYF
>many|TRBV11-2|TRBJ2-2|.
TGTGCCAGCAGCTTAGACGGGGAGCTGTTTTTT
CASSLDGELFF
>.|TRBV2|TRBJ1-5|.
TGTGCCAGCAGTGCTAGACGGGGGAATTACAATCAGCCCCAGCATTTT
CASSARRGNYNQPQHF
>many|TRBV29-1|TRBJ2-1|.
TGCAGCGTTGTTTTGGGCATTATAGATGAGCAGTTCTTC
CSVVLGIIDEQFF
>many|TRBV5-1|TRBJ2-5|.
TGCGCCAGCAGCTTGGACAGGGTCGGAGAGACCCAGTACTTC
CASSLDRVGETQYF
>few|TRBV28|TRBJ2-7|.
TGTGCCAGCAGTTTCCAGATTCATCCATACGAGCAGTACTTC
CASSFQIHPYEQYF
>once|TRBV2|TRBJ1-3|.
TGTGCCAGCAGTGAAACGCCCGGGAGCCCTGGAAACACCATATATTTT
CASSETPGSPGNTIYF
>.|TRBV5-8|TRBJ1-6|TRBD1
TGTGCCAGCAGCCACGACAGGGGAGATTCACCCCTCCACTTT
CASSHDRGDSPLHF
>many|TRBV20-1|TRBJ2-7|TRBD2
TGCAGTGCTCCAAGAAGAGCGGGATCCCACGAGCAGTACTTC
CSAPRRAGSHEQYF
>many|TRBV5-1|TRBJ2-7|TRBD2
TGCGCCAGCTCCGGGGCGGGAGGGGTAAACGAGCAGTACTTC
CASSGAGGVNEQYF
>many|TRBV7-9|TRBJ1-2|.
TGTGCCAGCAGCTTAGATCCCGGGATTGGCGGCTACACCTTC
CASSLDPGIGGYTF
>.|TRBV12-3/TRBV12-4|TRBJ2-2|TRBD2
TGTGCCAGCAAGCGGGGGCAGTCCGTCGGGGAGCTGTTTTTT
CASKRGQSVGELFF
>many|TRBV12-3/TRBV12-4|TRBJ2-1|.
TGTGCCACTTTTGTGGGGGCGGCGGACAATGAGCAGTTCTTC
CATFVGAADNEQFF
>.|TRBV7-9|TRBJ1-1|.
TGTGCCAGCAGCTCGGGACGAAGGAACACTGAAGCTTTCTTT
CASSSGRRNTEAFF
>.|TRBV10-2|TRBJ1-4|.
TGCGCCAGCAGTGATGAAAAACTGTTTTTT
CASSDEKLFF
>.|TRBV20-1|TRBJ1-4|TRBD1
TGCAGTGCTAGGATACAGGGGAGGGGAAATGAAAAACTGTTTTTT
CSARIQGRGNEKLFF
>many|TRBV6-6|TRBJ2-3|.
TGTGCCAGCAGCCGCACAGATACGCAGTATTTT
CASSRTDTQYF
>.|TRBV3-1|TRBJ1-5|TRBD1
TGTGCCAGCAGCCAAGCGGGGACAGGGAATAGCAATCAGCCCCAGCATTTT
CASSQAGTGNSNQPQHF
>.|TRBV7-9|TRBJ2-7|TRBD1
TGTGCCAGTAGTAAGGCGGGACAGGCGATCTCCTGCGAGCAGTACTTC
CASSKAGQAISCEQYF